The clone carrying this TCR beta chain was seen more than once but under ten times. Only in-frame clones appear in the TCRdb table, and some are missing; sequencing was by immunoSEQ multiplex PCR. The sample shows tens of thousands of clones, approximately 89% of them seen only once. These data belong to a study of T cell changes during pregnancy in multiple sclerosis. Germline loops: CDR1 WSHSY, CDR2 SAAADI. This CDR3 has 14 residues. The V gene lost 5 bases and the J gene lost 0 bases, with 10 bases spanning the gap. This TCR derives from a female donor with multiple sclerosis, enrolled in a pregnancy study. This specimen was CD8+ T cells from peripheral blood mononuclear cells, taken in the second trimester of pregnancy. The gene calls are TRBV10-2 and TRBJ1-1, with D uncertain. DNA of the CDR3: TGCGCCAGCAGTCATCAGACAATGAACACTGAAGCTTTCTTT. Amino acids: CASSHQTMNTEAFF.